Below are 21 T cell receptor beta chains sequenced from a single sample in a study of blood T cell repertoires in COVID-19 (TCRdb year 2020). Preparation of the library involved the immunoSEQ multiplex PCR assay. This immuneACCESS table, as held by TCRdb, lists in-frame sequences with V and J called but not all clones. Of the missing ones, under half trace to an unresolved V gene in checked studies; the others have no known cause. Within this sample are tens of thousands of clones, with roughly 86% of them counted one time only. The ten largest account for 6.9% of the sample. The sequenced sample consisted of peripheral blood. These TCRs come from a man between 60 and 70 years old with active or convalescent COVID-19.

J is TRBJ1-3 and V is TRBV7-2; 7 bases line up with TRBD1. The CDR3 runs to 14 residues. The germline V gene encodes CDR1 SGHTA and CDR2 FQGNSA. V was pared by 4 bases and J by 4 bases, with 4 bases of the junction left unmatched. This chain's CDR3 is CASSSNRGGNTIYF. The CDR3 DNA reads TGTGCCAGCAGCTCGAACAGGGGCGGAAACACCATATATTTT.

The chain couples TRBV5-4 to TRBJ2-2, with a weak D call TRBD1 (6 bases). The CDR3 extends over 15 amino acids. The ends were cut back, 4 bases at V and 0 bases at J, with 10 bases in the middle. From germline, CDR1 is SGHNT and CDR2 YYREEE (reference sequence). As DNA, the CDR3 is TGTGCCAGCAGCCCCAAGGGGGCGAACACCGGGGAGCTGTTTTTT. It codes for CASSPKGANTGELFF.

This clone was observed once. The chain carries TRBV5-8 and TRBJ1-5; TRBD1 agrees at 7 bases. V was clipped by 1 base and J by 5 bases; unmatched bases: 9. CDR1 SGHTS and CDR2 YDEGEE come from the germline V gene. The CDR3 spans 16 residues. For the CDR3, the DNA is TGTGCCAGCAGCTTGATTAGGTACAGGGGTTATCAGCCCCAGCATTTT. As protein: CASSLIRYRGYQPQHF. Full variable domain (missing parts from reference TRBV5-8 and TRBJ1-5): EAGVTQSPTHLIKTRGQQATLRCSPISGHTSVYWYQQALGLGLQFLLWYDEGEERNRGNFPPRFSGRQFPNYSSELNVNALELEDSALYLCASSLIRYRGYQPQHFGDGTRLSIL.

The chain is built from TRBV28 and TRBJ1-4; tentative D call: TRBD1 (5 bases). The V end lost 4 bases, the J end lost 7 bases, and 19 bases lay between the germline ends. This CDR3 spans 16 amino acids. Germline values: CDR1 MDHEN, CDR2 SYDVKM. CDR3: CASSSLGGGVGEKLFF. The CDR3, as DNA: TGTGCCAGCAGTTCACTTGGGGGGGGAGTAGGTGAAAAACTGTTTTTT.

The chain recombines TRBV6-5 with TRBJ1-2; D not resolved. CDR1 MNHEY and CDR2 SVGAGI come from the germline V gene. The CDR3 loop spans 13 amino acids. The V end was cut by 7 bases, the J end by 4 bases, with 13 bases between. The CDR3 spells CASTRGGGYGYTF. CDR3 bases: TGTGCCAGCACCCGGGGAGGTGGCTATGGCTACACCTTC.

The chain links TRBV6-5 to TRBJ1-6, with D possibly matching TRBD1 (6 bases). The germline gives CDR1 MNHEY, CDR2 SVGAGI. This CDR3 is built from 15 residues. Trimming took off 5 bases at V and 1 base at J, with 9 bases between the two ends. CDR3 in amino acids: CASSTQGSYNSPLHF. CDR3 bases: TGTGCCAGCAGTACCCAGGGGTCCTATAATTCACCCCTCCACTTT.

The chain joins TRBV5-1 to TRBJ2-5; D might be TRBD2 (5 bases). Trimming left V 0 bases short and J 5 bases short, with 17 bases between. This CDR3 spans 16 amino acids. Germline V gene lookup returns CDR1 SGHRS and CDR2 YFSETQ. The CDR3 reads CASSLASRGKGETQYF. The CDR3 DNA is TGCGCCAGCAGCTTGGCCAGTAGAGGGAAAGGGGAGACCCAGTACTTC.

V usage is TRBV7-9 and J usage is TRBJ2-1, with 7 nucleotides matching TRBD2. The J segment lost 6 bases and the V segment lost 8 bases, leaving 13 bases of the junction unmatched. The CDR3 sequence is 15 residues long. Germline lookup yields CDR1 SEHNR and CDR2 FQNEAQ (reference sequence). CDR3 nucleotides: TGTGCCAGCCAAGCGGGGAGCGGGACCTTCAATGAGCAGTTCTTC. It is translated as CASQAGSGTFNEQFF.

The CDR3 loop is CASSLAEGSYGYTF. CDR3 DNA: TGCGCCAGCAGCTTGGCAGAGGGAAGCTATGGCTACACCTTC. The genes are TRBV5-1 and TRBJ1-2, with no clear D. The V and J ends lost 0 bases and 4 bases respectively, with 10 bases between them. CDR1 SGHRS and CDR2 YFSETQ come from the germline V gene. CDR3 length: 14 amino acids.

The rearrangement uses TRBV5-4 and TRBJ2-7, with 9 positions matching TRBD1. Germline values: CDR1 SGHNT, CDR2 YYREEE (reference sequence). The CDR3 consists of 14 residues. The junction had 5 bases not matched to a gene; V was cut back by 7 bases and J by 0 bases. For the CDR3, the DNA is TGTGCCAGCGGAGGGACAGGGCCCTCCTACGAGCAGTACTTC. This sequence encodes CASGGTGPSYEQYF.

V and J are TRBV6-5 and TRBJ1-1; D uncertain. This CDR3 spans 14 amino acids. With 2 bases removed from V and 0 bases from J, the gap between germline ends came to 7 bases. The V gene's germline CDR1 is MNHEY and CDR2 SVGAGI. The DNA for the CDR3 is TGTGCCAGCAGTTACGACTTAATGAACACTGAAGCTTTCTTT. Its protein product is CASSYDLMNTEAFF.

The chain employs TRBV2 and TRBJ2-3; weak D call: TRBD2 (6 bases). The germline V gene has CDR1 SNHLY and CDR2 FYNNEI. This CDR3 is built from 12 residues. Trimming took off 8 bases at V and 5 bases at J, with 11 bases between the two ends. The CDR3 loop reads CASVLARDTQYF. The CDR3 coding sequence is TGTGCCAGCGTCCTAGCGAGAGATACGCAGTATTTT.

This clone occurred once. This rearrangement joins TRBV9 to TRBJ2-2; D unclear. The length of the CDR3 is 13 residues. Trimming shortened V by 0 bases and J by 5 bases, and 5 bases separated the two germline ends. Germline CDR1 SGDLS, CDR2 YYNGEE. Here the CDR3 reads CASSVDATGELFF. DNA of the CDR3: TGTGCCAGCAGCGTAGATGCGACCGGGGAGCTGTTTTTT.

This clone was counted once. V gene TRBV11-2 combines with J gene TRBJ1-2; TRBD1 matches 10 bases. Germline values: CDR1 SGHAT, CDR2 FQNNGV. The V and J ends lost 5 bases and 13 bases, in that order; junction bases with no gene match: 4. This CDR3 has 11 amino acids. CDR3 sequence (DNA): TGTGCCAGCAGCCGACAGGGGGCCAGCACCTTC. Encoded protein: CASSRQGASTF.

The chain links TRBV2 to TRBJ1-5, with 9 bases aligning to TRBD1. Germline values: CDR1 SNHLY, CDR2 FYNNEI. The CDR3 runs 17 residues. V gave up 4 bases and J gave up 1 base; unmatched junction bases: 8. The CDR3 loop reads CASSGTGGGRSNQPQHF. DNA for the CDR3: TGTGCCAGCAGTGGTACAGGGGGCGGGAGGAGCAATCAGCCCCAGCATTTT.

V gene TRBV29-1 combines with J gene TRBJ1-1, with a weak D call TRBD1 (5 bases). The germline V gene encodes CDR1 SQVTM and CDR2 ANQGSEA. The V and J ends lost 5 bases and 4 bases respectively, with 14 bases between them. The CDR3 sequence is 13 residues long. CDR3 region: CSVPGGWITEAFF. Here the CDR3 DNA reads TGCAGCGTTCCCGGGGGTTGGATCACTGAAGCTTTCTTT.

V is TRBV29-1 and J is TRBJ1-1; 9 nucleotides match TRBD1. The CDR3 consists of 14 residues. After removal of 4 bases from V and 5 bases from J, the junction contained 8 bases not matched to a gene. Germline V gene sequence: CDR1 SQVTM, CDR2 ANQGSEA. This CDR3 is CSVVGQGWDTEAFF. The CDR3 region has the DNA TGCAGCGTTGTTGGACAGGGGTGGGATACTGAAGCTTTCTTT.

The V call is TRBV27, the J call TRBJ1-4; D is possibly TRBD1 (5 bases). V shed 5 bases and J shed 1 base, with 23 bases lying between them. From germline, CDR1 is MNHEY and CDR2 SMNVEV (reference sequence). The CDR3 consists of 19 residues. The CDR3, as DNA: TGTGCCAGCAGTCGGCTGGGGCAGCCCAGAATTGTAACTAATGAAAAACTGTTTTTT. It codes for CASSRLGQPRIVTNEKLFF.

In its sample, this clone was seen a few times. The rearrangement joins TRBV18 to TRBJ1-4; D is unclear. The CDR3 contains 15 residues. Germline CDR1 KGHSH, CDR2 LQKENI. With 0 bases removed from V and 3 bases from J, the gap between germline ends came to 8 bases. In DNA, the CDR3 is TGTGCCAGCTCACCACCGGCGGGTGCTAATGAAAAACTGTTTTTT. As protein: CASSPPAGANEKLFF.

V and J are TRBV9 and TRBJ2-5; 8 bases align to TRBD1. The CDR3 is 14 residues long. The J segment lost 2 bases and the V segment lost 3 bases, leaving 3 bases of the junction unmatched. CDR1 is SGDLS and CDR2 is YYNGEE in the germline V gene. CDR3 loop: CASSGTGRQETQYF. The CDR3 DNA reads TGTGCCAGCAGCGGGACAGGGAGACAAGAGACCCAGTACTTC.

The chain uses TRBV27 and TRBJ2-3; D call uncertain. Germline CDR1 MNHEY, CDR2 SMNVEV (reference sequence). Trimming removed 7 bases from V and 6 bases from J, with 14 bases in between. This CDR3 is built from 13 residues. CDR3 bases: TGTGCCAGCACCAAATTAGAGTCGGATACGCAGTATTTT. Translated: CASTKLESDTQYF.